This T cell receptor (beta chain) was captured by sequencing in a study of Ad26.COV2.S vaccination and SARS-CoV-2 variants. Generated by immunoSEQ multiplex PCR, the TCRdb table keeps only in-frame clones and is missing some. This table has 350,000 to 450,000 clones, about four fifths appearing once. Noted treatment: about 20 received Ad26.COV2.S at low or high dose, single or two shots; five or six received placebo; per-sample allocation not given. Sampling was done on day 63 after the first vaccine or placebo injection. Trimming at V came to 3 bases and at J to 4 bases, leaving 11 bases not matched to a gene. CDR1 and CDR2 from the germline V gene are SGHRS and YFSETQ. This CDR3 has 18 amino acids.

The genes are TRBV5-1 and TRBJ2-3, with 13 bases fitting TRBD2. The TCR sequence derives from a person aged 18-65 years who received the Ad26.COV2.S COVID-19 vaccine or a placebo. Sequenced material: peripheral blood, taken in a trial of Ad26.COV2.S vaccine versus placebo. The CDR3, as DNA: TGCGCCAGCAGCTCAAGGACTAGCGGGAGCCGTGGAGCAGATACGCAGTATTTT. It encodes CASSSRTSGSRGADTQYF.